This TCR beta chain was captured by sequencing in a study of cytomegalovirus exposure and HLA in healthy donors. The V gene lost 6 bases and the J gene lost 0 bases, with 11 bases spanning the gap. This CDR3 region has 14 residues. Germline-derived CDR1 and CDR2 are LNHDA and SQIVND (reference sequence). Healthy bone marrow donors made up the cohort. In the PCR, 60 Vbeta and 13 Jbeta primers were used. Clones were sequenced by immunoSEQ multiplex PCR, and TCRdb holds only the in-frame ones, with some missing. The profile shows more than 95,000 clones, around 73% of them singletons. The rearrangement links TRBV19 to TRBJ1-1; D is ambiguous. Input material: PBMCs. The source is a man younger than 45 in good health and CMV-seropositive. CDR3 sequence (DNA): TGTGCCAGTAGCGGTGGACTGCTGAACACTGAAGCTTTCTTT. Its translation is CASSGGLLNTEAFF. Together with reference TRBV19 and TRBJ1-1, the CDR3 gives the full variable domain: DGGITQSPKYLFRKEGQNVTLSCEQNLNHDAMYWYRQDPGQGLRLIYYSQIVNDFQKGDIAEGYSVSREKKESFPLTVTSAQKNPTAFYLCASSGGLLNTEAFFGQGTRLTVV.